The present entry profiles one TCR beta chain with its context. The antigen is unknown. This sample was included in a study of human T cells and chemical hapten exposure. Study background: Small discrepancies in pooled library volume mainly accounted for the varying TCR yields per sample.

Study observations and caveats: TCRs at high frequency, those above 1 in 1000, did not change with DPC sensitization.

Germline CDR1 reads MGHRA; CDR2 reads YSYEKL. The CDR3 sequence is 17 residues long. V was clipped by 0 bases and J by 6 bases, with 17 bases between them. Time point denoted: pre-sensitization, week 0. Treatment given: therapeutic diphenylcyclopropenone sensitization with weekly scalp DPC. TCRdb re-called the RACE reads through MiXCR, storing one row per CDR3 protein. The table includes roughly 100,000 distinct CDR3 sequences, about a tenth detected once. Sequences were derived from whole blood, sampled in connection with sensitization to the hapten diphenylcyclopropenone (DPC). This TCR derives from a woman aged 60-75 years with alopecia areata. Some clones in this sample may be carry-over from other donors' samples. The V and J genes are TRBV4-1 and TRBJ2-2; D gene unclear. CDR3 in amino acids: CASSQDETRVGAGELFF. The DNA for the CDR3 is TGCGCCAGCAGCCAAGATGAGACCCGGGTTGGAGCCGGGGAGCTGTTTTTT.